This T cell receptor beta chain was profiled in a study of control samples from healthy donors and cancer patients. Clones were read by immunoSEQ multiplex PCR, and TCRdb kept only the in-frame ones, dropping some. Here the sample spans under 70,000 clones, 90% being singletons. The sequencing input was PBMCs. The receptor was isolated from a woman between 50 and 59 years old with colorectal cancer.

The CDR3 reads CASSQGGADTQYF. CDR3 in DNA: TGTGCCAGCAGCCAGGGGGGGGCGGATACGCAGTATTTT. The rearrangement joins TRBV7-3 to TRBJ2-3; D might be TRBD1 or TRBD2, each matching 7 bases. Between the trimmed V and J ends, which lost 5 bases and 6 bases, there was a span of 12 bases. Looked up from germline, CDR1 is SGHTA and CDR2 is FQGTGA. The CDR3 consists of 13 residues.